The rows below give T cell receptor beta chains drawn from one sample of a study of neurological immune-mediated disorders. TCRdb fed the 5' RACE reads into MiXCR, producing one record per CDR3 protein. The profile shows tens of thousands of distinct CDR3 sequences, about a tenth of them singletons. The source material was PBMCs. These receptors originate from a man aged 40-55 years in good health. CDR3s include the opening cysteine and the closing phenylalanine or tryptophan. D genes are given only for firm matches. Clone sizes are given selectively: once, few, many, or a class where the clone is expanded.

j_call v_call d_call clone_size cdr3_nt cdr3_aa
TRBJ2-2 TRBV12-3/TRBV12-4 . many TGTGCCAGCAGCCTAACATCCGGGGAGCTGTTTTTT CASSLTSGELFF
TRBJ2-3 TRBV5-1 TRBD1 many TGCGCCAGCAGCTTGGGGCAGGGGGCGCCGGATACGCAGTATTTT CASSLGQGAPDTQYF
TRBJ1-1 TRBV5-1 . . TGCGCCAGCAGCTTTGGAGGGGATGAAGCTTTCTTT CASSFGGDEAFF
TRBJ2-7 TRBV18 TRBD1 many TGTGCCAGCTCACCCGGACAGGGGTTTTACGAGCAGTACTTC CASSPGQGFYEQYF
TRBJ2-5 TRBV28 TRBD2 many TGTGCCAGCAGTCTAATAGGGCGCGGGAGGGACCAAGAGACCCAGTACTTC CASSLIGRGRDQETQYF
TRBJ1-5 TRBV12-3/TRBV12-4 . many TGTGCCAGCAGTTCCCTCACAGGGTTAAATCAGCCCCAGCATTTT CASSSLTGLNQPQHF
TRBJ1-3 TRBV9 . many TGTGCCAGCAGCGTGGGCTCTGGAAACACCATATATTTT CASSVGSGNTIYF
TRBJ1-2 TRBV6-5 TRBD1 many TGTGCCAGCAGTCCACGCACAGGGGATAGGGATGGCTACACCTTC CASSPRTGDRDGYTF
TRBJ2-2 TRBV20-1 TRBD2 many TGCAGTGCTAGAGATCGTAGCGGGAGGGCCATCACCGGGGAGCTGTTTTTT CSARDRSGRAITGELFF
TRBJ2-7 TRBV20-1 . many TGCAGTGCTAGAGATCGGGCTGCTCCTAGCTACGAGCAGTACTTC CSARDRAAPSYEQYF